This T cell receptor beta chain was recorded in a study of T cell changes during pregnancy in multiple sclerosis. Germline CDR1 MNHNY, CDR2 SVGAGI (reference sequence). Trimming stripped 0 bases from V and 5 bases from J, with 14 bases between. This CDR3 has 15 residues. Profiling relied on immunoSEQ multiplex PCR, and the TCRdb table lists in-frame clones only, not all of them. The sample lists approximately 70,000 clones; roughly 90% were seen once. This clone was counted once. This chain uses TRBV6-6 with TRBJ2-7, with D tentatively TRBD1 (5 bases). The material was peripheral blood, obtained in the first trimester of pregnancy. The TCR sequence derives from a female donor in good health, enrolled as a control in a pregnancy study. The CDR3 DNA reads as TGTGCCAGCAGTTACTCGATCAGGACACTTAACGAGCAGTACTTC. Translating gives CASSYSIRTLNEQYF.